This T cell receptor beta chain was sequenced for a study of T cells in Graves' hyperthyroidism and ophthalmopathy (dated by TCRdb to the late 2010s). Notes on the research overall: Peripheral blood was sampled at the time of initial diagnosis, prior to any treatment. To identify TCR V-J signatures that set the groups apart, the researchers used a discovery cohort of 100 or so patients, made up of under 45 with Graves' ophthalmopathy and 55 to 65 with stable Graves' hyperthyroidism. The 75 to 100 discovery patients were divided at random into training and test sets in a 7:3 ratio. After blood sampling, hyperthyroidism patients were treated with methimazole at a starting dose of 30 mg daily, and ophthalmopathy patients were treated with high-dose intravenous methylprednisolone. In roughly six Graves' hyperthyroidism patients, the study also compared T-cell repertoires from thyroid tissue with T-cell repertoires from blood. According to the paper, TCR Vbeta CDR3 sequencing was carried out on about 140 peripheral blood samples, which came from under 50 ophthalmopathy, under 80 hyperthyroidism and about 17 progressor patients. Prospective prediction of ophthalmopathy was tested in an independent validation cohort consisting of 18 to 20 hyperthyroidism patients and 15 to 17 patients who later progressed to ophthalmopathy. On the study overall, not on this receptor specifically: In cross-validation, a model built on a 13 V-J signature told ophthalmopathy apart from stable hyperthyroidism with approximately 90% sensitivity and about 81% specificity, and in testing the same model reached 80%/75%. No statistical method was used to fix the sample size in advance, and group allocation was not hidden from the investigators. During validation, the model predicted progression to ophthalmopathy a median of roughly 7.1 months ahead of onset, with around 70% sensitivity and 72.22% specificity. Most expanded thyroid clonotypes (frequency above 0.001) were also detected in blood, suggesting blood repertoires may reflect thyroid immune responses.

The germline V gene specifies SGHAT as CDR1 and FQNNGV as CDR2. Counted from cysteine to phenylalanine, this CDR3 has 16 amino acids. The retained sequence is limited to the CDR3, 48 bases, with the frame set at the first base. Compared with germline, V lacks 0 bases and J lacks 6 bases; bases without a gene match: 7. The TCR beta CDR3 regions were amplified from the RNA transcripts. A first-round RT-PCR of the TCR CDR3 used the HTBI primer set with the Qiagen OneStep RT-PCR kit. A second multiplex PCR round built the libraries, followed by size selection and purification. Paired-end sequencing of the libraries was performed with 100 bp reads on an Illumina HiSeq2000. As for the authors' bioinformatics: SOAPnuke was used to process the raw data, throwing out any read that contained adapters or uncalled bases, had a mean Phred below 15, or lacked an exact constant-primer or identifier match. COPE v1.2.5 was used to merge the high-quality paired reads, and each unique nucleotide sequence was defined as a clonotype. MiTCR v1.1 was used to align clonotypes to the IMGT TRBV, TRBD and TRBJ reference segments. Analysis was restricted to V-J combinations with a frequency above 0.0001, which covered roughly 99% of repertoires. A TCS score was defined as the ratio of F50 (clonal expansion) to E x V (chaos), with BLOSUM62-based TCRdist applied between CDR3 peptides within each V-J. Welch's t-statistics and random forest reduced roughly 540 V-J features to 13, which were used in a naive Bayes classifier (R e1071). TCRdb handled the public reads itself, with Q25 trimming in fastp and clone calling in MiXCR, and kept productive beta chains. CDR3 protein duplicates are merged, each entry listing the most common genes and DNA. It is TCRdb's table, rather than the study itself, that gives the V and J calls and clone size. Here the sample has about 600,000 distinct CDR3 sequences; roughly 15% occur a single time. The leading ten clones occupy 3% to 4% of the sample.

The sample holds many counts of this clonotype. Which antigen it targets is not known. Per-base quality was not reported, and no clone a single base away is much larger than it. Ophthalmopathy patients had moderately to severely active disease, with a Clinical Activity Score of 3 or more, a NOSPECS grade of 4 or more, and a disease duration of less than 3 months. Exclusion was applied to patients with uncontrolled infections, other autoimmune diseases, pregnancy or lactation. Diagnoses were established on the basis of clinical symptoms, serum thyroxine and TRAb, thyroid ultrasound, and orbital computed tomography. PBMCs were separated from roughly 10 ml of fresh peripheral blood using Ficoll-Paque density gradient centrifugation. Trizol reagent was used to extract total RNA, and RNA quality was then checked on an Agilent 2100 Bioanalyzer.

Sequenced input: blood. The source is a middle-aged woman with Graves' ophthalmopathy. The sequence is built from TRBV11-2 and TRBJ2-1; 8 of the junction bases match TRBD2. Here is the DNA: TGTGCCAGCAGCTTAGATTTGAGCGGGGGAGGCAATGAGCAGTTCTTC. This gives the protein CASSLDLSGGGNEQFF.